This entry describes one T cell receptor beta chain. Antigen: not known. The sample comes from a study of cytomegalovirus exposure and HLA in healthy donors. Broader study findings: That first-cohort TCR clusters tended to co-occur in the 120 or so validation repertoires was found in a later analysis. Confirmation in vitro established that three CMV-associated chains were specific for CMV antigens.

This CDR3 spans 20 amino acids. V lost 1 base and J lost 7; bases outside the gene matches: 17. Germline V gene data show CDR1 as LGHNA and CDR2 as YSLEER. The protocol was immunoSEQ multiplex PCR, while the TCRdb copy is restricted to in-frame clones and leaves out a portion. The sample shows approximately 44,000 clones, around 90% of them seen only once. Separate from the approximately 700-subject first cohort was the approximately 130-subject validation cohort, to which the donors belonged. This chain links TRBV4-3 with TRBJ2-1; 12 nucleotides line up with TRBD2. Specimen: PBMCs. This TCR was recovered from a woman in her thirties in good health and CMV-seronegative. The CDR3 coding sequence is TGCGCCAGCAGCCAAGTCTACGGGGGACTAGCGGGTGTGGCGGGGAATGAGCAGTTCTTC. Encoded protein: CASSQVYGGLAGVAGNEQFF.